This entry is about one T cell receptor (beta chain). The antigen is unknown. V lost 0 bases and J 2 bases, leaving 12 bases between the germline ends. The CDR3 is made up of 15 amino acids. Germline CDR1 and CDR2: SGHRS and YFSETQ. As for treatment: roughly 11-day PBMC culture with coronavirus spike peptide pools or control peptides (ViraFEST assay). The sample originates from a study of vaccination and CD4 T cells after COVID-19. Study-wide background: Convalescent patients gave post-COVID blood a median about 110 days post-diagnosis, range 35 to 161. Overlapping peptides covering the spike proteins of SARS-CoV-2, HCoV-NL63, HCoV-OC43 and HCoV-229E were added to stimulate cells.

The study sequenced cultured CD4+ T cell DNA using the Oncomine TCR Beta short-read assay. TCRdb fed the PCR reads into MiXCR, producing one record per CDR3 protein. The profile shows 15,000 to 20,000 distinct CDR3 sequences, 45% to 50% of them singletons. The sequence derives from a human donor who had recovered from COVID-19. Sequencing was done on a sample of CD4+ T cells from blood, cultured in vitro. This chain uses TRBV5-1 with TRBJ2-7; D remains unclear. The CDR3 DNA is TGCGCCAGCAGCTTGGCCCCGACGGGTACCTACGAGCAGTACTTC. As protein: CASSLAPTGTYEQYF.